Below, one T cell receptor beta chain is given with its context. Its cognate antigen is unknown. Germline V gene data show CDR1 as SGHTA and CDR2 as FQGNSA. Trimming took off 2 bases at V and 5 bases at J, with 9 bases between the two ends. CDR3 size: 14 residues. These data belong to a study of cytomegalovirus exposure and HLA in healthy donors. Broader study findings: Later on, an analysis showed TCR association rates differing by HLA locus, with DRB1 the most and HLA-C the fewest.

The PCR employed 60 Vbeta primers together with 13 Jbeta primers. Authors' methods: It was a later analysis that counted tens of millions of unique TCR beta chains, of which some 9.9 million were shared. The assay was immunoSEQ multiplex PCR, and TCRdb's table has in-frame clones only and misses some. The DNA gave D and trimming, while V, J and clone size come from that table. The data contain fewer than 250,000 clones, 80% to 90% of them seen just once; the ten biggest clones take up 2.9%. Specimen: PBMCs. The sequence derives from a man aged 25-45 years in good health and CMV-seronegative. V usage is TRBV7-2 and J usage is TRBJ1-4; D ambiguous. CDR3 amino acids: CASSLTGWNEKLFF. CDR3 sequence (DNA): TGTGCCAGCAGCTTAACGGGATGGAATGAAAAACTGTTTTTT.